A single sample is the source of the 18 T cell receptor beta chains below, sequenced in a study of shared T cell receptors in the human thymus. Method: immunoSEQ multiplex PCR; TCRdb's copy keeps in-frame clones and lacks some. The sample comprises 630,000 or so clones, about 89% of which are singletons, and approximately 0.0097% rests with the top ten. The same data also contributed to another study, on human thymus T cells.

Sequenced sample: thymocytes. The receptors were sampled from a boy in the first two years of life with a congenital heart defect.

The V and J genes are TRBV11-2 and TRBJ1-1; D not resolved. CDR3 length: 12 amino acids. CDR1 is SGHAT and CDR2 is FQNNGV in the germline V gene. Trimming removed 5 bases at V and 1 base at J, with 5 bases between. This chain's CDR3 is CASSGGNTEAFF. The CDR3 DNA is TGTGCCAGCAGCGGCGGGAACACTGAAGCTTTCTTT. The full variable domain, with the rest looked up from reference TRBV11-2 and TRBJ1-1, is EAGVAQSPRYKIIEKRQSVAFWCNPISGHATLYWYQQILGQGPKLLIQFQNNGVVDDSQLPKDRFSAERLKGVDSTLKIQPAKLEDSAVYLCASSGGNTEAFFGQGTRLTVV.

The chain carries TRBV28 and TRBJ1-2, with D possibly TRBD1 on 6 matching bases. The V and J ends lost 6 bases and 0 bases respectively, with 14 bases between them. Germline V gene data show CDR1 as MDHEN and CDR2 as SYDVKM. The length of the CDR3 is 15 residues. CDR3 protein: CASRNPGVANYGYTF. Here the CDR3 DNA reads TGTGCCAGCAGAAACCCAGGGGTGGCTAACTATGGCTACACCTTC.

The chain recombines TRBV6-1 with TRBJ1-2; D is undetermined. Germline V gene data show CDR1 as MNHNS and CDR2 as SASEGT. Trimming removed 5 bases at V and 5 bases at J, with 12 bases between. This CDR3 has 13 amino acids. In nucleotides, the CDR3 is TGTGCCAGCAGTCCAAAGCCGCTATATGGCTACACCTTC. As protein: CASSPKPLYGYTF.

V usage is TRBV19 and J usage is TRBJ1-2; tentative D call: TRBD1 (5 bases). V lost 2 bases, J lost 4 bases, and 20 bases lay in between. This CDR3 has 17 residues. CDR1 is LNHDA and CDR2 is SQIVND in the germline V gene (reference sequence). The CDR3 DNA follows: TGTGCCAGTAGTATATCAGAGAGGGACTCCCTATCCTATGGCTACACCTTC. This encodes CASSISERDSLSYGYTF.

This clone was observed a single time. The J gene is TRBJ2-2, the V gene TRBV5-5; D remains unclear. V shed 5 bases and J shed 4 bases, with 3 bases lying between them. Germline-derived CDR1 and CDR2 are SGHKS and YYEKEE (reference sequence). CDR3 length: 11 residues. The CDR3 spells CASRSTGELFF. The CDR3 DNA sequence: TGTGCCAGCAGGAGCACCGGGGAGCTGTTTTTT.

This CDR3 reads CASSLELASGSVKEQYF. CDR3 nucleotides: TGTGCCAGCAGCTTGGAGTTGGCTAGCGGGAGTGTTAAAGAGCAGTACTTC. The chain has TRBV5-6 and TRBJ2-7, with 10 nucleotides matching TRBD2. The length of the CDR3 is 17 residues. J gave up 7 bases and V 0 bases, and 13 bases lay outside the gene matches. CDR1 is SGHDT and CDR2 is YYEEEE in the germline V gene.

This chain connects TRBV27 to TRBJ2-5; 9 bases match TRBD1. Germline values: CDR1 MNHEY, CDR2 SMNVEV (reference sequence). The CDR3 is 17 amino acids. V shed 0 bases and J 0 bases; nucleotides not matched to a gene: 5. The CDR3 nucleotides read TGTGCCAGCAGTTTATCCCGACAGGGGGGGGACCAAGAGACCCAGTACTTC. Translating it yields CASSLSRQGGDQETQYF.

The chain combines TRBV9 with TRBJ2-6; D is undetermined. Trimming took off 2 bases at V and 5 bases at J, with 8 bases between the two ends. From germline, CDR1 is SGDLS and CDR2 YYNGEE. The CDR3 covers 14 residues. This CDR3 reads CASSVAKWANVLTF. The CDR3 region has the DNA TGTGCCAGCAGCGTTGCGAAGTGGGCCAACGTCCTGACTTTC.

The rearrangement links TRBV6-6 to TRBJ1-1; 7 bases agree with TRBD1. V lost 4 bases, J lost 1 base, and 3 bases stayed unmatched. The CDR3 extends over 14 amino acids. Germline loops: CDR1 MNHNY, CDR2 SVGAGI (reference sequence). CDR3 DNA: TGTGCCAGCAGTTTGGGACAGAAGAACACTGAAGCTTTCTTT. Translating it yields CASSLGQKNTEAFF.

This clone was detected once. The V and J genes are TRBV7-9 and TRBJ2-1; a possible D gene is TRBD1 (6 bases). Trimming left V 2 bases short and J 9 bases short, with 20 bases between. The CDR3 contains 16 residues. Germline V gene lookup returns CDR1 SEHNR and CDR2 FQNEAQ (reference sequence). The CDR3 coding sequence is TGTGCCAGCAGCTTACCCCTAGGGGGTAGGATGAGTGAGCAGTTCTTC. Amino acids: CASSLPLGGRMSEQFF.

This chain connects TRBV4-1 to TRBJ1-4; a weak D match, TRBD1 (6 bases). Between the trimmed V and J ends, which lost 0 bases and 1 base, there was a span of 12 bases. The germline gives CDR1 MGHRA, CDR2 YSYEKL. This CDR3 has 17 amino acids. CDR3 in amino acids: CASSQDPGALTNEKLFF. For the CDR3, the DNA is TGCGCCAGCAGCCAAGATCCAGGGGCCTTAACTAATGAAAAACTGTTTTTT.

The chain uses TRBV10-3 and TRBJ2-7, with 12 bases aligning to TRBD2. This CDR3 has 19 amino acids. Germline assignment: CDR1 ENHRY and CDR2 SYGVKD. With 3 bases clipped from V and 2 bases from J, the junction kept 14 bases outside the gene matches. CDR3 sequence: CAISDLGGTSGRFTYEQYF. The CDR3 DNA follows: TGTGCCATCAGTGATCTAGGGGGGACTAGCGGGCGTTTTACCTACGAGCAGTACTTC.

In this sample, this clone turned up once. The DNA of the CDR3 is TGCAGCGATGGGCTCCCTAACCTGAACACTGAAGCTTTCTTT. This gives the protein CSDGLPNLNTEAFF. The gene calls are TRBV29-1 and TRBJ1-1; no reliable D call. The CDR3 is 14 residues long. The V gene lost 7 bases and the J gene lost 0 bases, with 15 bases spanning the gap. From germline, CDR1 is SQVTM and CDR2 ANQGSEA.

CDR3 in amino acids: CASGGLGSPYEQYF. In DNA, the CDR3 is TGTGCCAGCGGCGGCCTAGGTTCCCCCTACGAGCAGTACTTC. The J gene is TRBJ2-7, the V gene TRBV9; D uncertain. The CDR3 covers 14 residues. The ends were cut back, 7 bases at V and 2 bases at J, with 16 bases in the middle. In germline, CDR1 is SGDLS, CDR2 YYNGEE.

The CDR3 nucleotides read TGTGCCAGCAGCGTATCCCCCATGAACACTGAAGCTTTCTTT. This codes for CASSVSPMNTEAFF. The rearrangement uses TRBV9 and TRBJ1-1; D is undetermined. Between the trimmed V and J ends, which lost 1 base and 0 bases, there was a span of 7 bases. The CDR3 runs to 14 residues. Germline loops: CDR1 SGDLS, CDR2 YYNGEE.

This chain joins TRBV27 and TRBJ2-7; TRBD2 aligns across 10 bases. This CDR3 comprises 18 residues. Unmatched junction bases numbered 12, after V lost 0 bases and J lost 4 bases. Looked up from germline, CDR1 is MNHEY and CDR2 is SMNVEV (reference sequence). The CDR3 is CASSLSGVLAGEQYEQYF. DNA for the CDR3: TGTGCCAGCAGTTTATCGGGTGTCCTAGCGGGGGAACAATACGAGCAGTACTTC.

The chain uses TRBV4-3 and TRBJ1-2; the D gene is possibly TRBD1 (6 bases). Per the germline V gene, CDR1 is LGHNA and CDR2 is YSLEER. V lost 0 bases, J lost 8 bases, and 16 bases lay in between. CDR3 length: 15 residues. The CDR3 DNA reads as TGCGCCAGCAGCCAAGATATAGCGGGGGCGCGAGGCTACACCTTC. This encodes CASSQDIAGARGYTF.

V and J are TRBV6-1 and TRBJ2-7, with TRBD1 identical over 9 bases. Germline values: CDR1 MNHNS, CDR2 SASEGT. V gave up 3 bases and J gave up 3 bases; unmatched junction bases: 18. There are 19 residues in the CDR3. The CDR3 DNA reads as TGTGCCAGCAGTGACCTCTCCGGGACAGGGTATCCTGAGAGCTACGAGCAGTACTTC. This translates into CASSDLSGTGYPESYEQYF.